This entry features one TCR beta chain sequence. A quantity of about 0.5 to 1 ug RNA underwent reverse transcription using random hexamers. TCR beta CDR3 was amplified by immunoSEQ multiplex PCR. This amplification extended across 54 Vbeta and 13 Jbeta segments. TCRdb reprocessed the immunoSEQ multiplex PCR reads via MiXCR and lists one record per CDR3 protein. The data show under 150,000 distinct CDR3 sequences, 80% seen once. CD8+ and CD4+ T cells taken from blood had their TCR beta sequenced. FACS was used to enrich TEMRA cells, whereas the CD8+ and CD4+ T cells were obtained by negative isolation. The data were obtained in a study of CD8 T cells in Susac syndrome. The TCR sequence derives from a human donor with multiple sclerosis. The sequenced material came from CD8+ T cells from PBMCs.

CDR3 residues: CASSLSFPGGNEQFF. The CDR3 nucleotides are TGTGCCAGCAGCTTATCTTTCCCAGGGGGCAATGAGCAGTTCTTC. This chain connects TRBV7-8 to TRBJ2-1, with 7 bases lining up with TRBD1. The CDR3 consists of 15 residues. V lost 2 bases to trimming and J lost 6 bases; unmatched junction nucleotides: 7. The germline V gene has CDR1 SGHVS and CDR2 FQNEAQ.